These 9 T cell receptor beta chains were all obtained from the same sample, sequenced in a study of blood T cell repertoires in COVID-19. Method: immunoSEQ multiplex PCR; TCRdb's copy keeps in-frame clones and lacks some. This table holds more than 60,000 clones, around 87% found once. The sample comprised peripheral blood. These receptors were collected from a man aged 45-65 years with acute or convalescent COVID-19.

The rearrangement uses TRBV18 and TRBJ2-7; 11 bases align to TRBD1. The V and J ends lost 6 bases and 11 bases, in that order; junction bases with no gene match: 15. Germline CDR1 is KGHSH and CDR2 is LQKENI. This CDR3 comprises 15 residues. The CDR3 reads CASSRTDRGLPSKYF. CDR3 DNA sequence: TGTGCCAGCTCCCGAACGGACAGGGGGCTTCCATCAAAGTACTTC.

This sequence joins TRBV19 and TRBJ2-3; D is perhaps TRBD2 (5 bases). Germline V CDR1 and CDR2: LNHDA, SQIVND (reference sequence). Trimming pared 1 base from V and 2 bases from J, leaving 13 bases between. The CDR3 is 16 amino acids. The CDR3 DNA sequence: TGTGCCAGTAGTATAGTGCCTAGCTGGATCACAGATACGCAGTATTTT. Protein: CASSIVPSWITDTQYF.

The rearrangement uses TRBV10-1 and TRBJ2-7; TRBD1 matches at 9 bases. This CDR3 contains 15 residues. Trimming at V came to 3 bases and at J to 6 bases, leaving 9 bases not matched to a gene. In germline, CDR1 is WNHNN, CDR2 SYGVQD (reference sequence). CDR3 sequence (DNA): TGCGCCAGCAGTGACCGGCGTCGGGGACAGGGCGAGCAGTACTTC. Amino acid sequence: CASSDRRRGQGEQYF.

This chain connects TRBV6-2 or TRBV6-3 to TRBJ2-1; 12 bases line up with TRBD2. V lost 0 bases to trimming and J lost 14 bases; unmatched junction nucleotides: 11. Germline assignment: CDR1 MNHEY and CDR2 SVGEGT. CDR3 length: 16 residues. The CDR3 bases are TGTGCCAGCAGTTACTCCCAGGGTCTAGCGGGAGGGCACGAGTTCTTC. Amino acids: CASSYSQGLAGGHEFF.

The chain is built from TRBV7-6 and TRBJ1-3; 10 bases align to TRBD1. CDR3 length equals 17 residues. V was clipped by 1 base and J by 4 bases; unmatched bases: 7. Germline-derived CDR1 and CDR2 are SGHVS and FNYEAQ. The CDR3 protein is CASSLVVPGQGGNTIYF. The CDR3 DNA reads TGTGCCAGCAGCTTAGTGGTCCCGGGACAGGGGGGAAACACCATATATTTT.

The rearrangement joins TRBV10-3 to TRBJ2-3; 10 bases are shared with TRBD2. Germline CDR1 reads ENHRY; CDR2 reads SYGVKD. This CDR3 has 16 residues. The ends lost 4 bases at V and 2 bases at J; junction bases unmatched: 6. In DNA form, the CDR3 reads TGTGCCATCAGTGGAACTAGCGGGGCCTACACAGATACGCAGTATTTT. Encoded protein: CAISGTSGAYTDTQYF.

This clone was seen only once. CDR3 nucleotides: TGTGCCAGCAGTGAATCTCGGACAGGGAATCAGCCCCAGCATTTT. Protein: CASSESRTGNQPQHF. This chain links TRBV25-1 with TRBJ1-5, with 8 nucleotides matching TRBD1. The germline CDR1 and CDR2 sequences are MGHDK and SYGVNS. V was clipped by 1 base and J by 4 bases; unmatched bases: 3. The CDR3 has 15 residues.

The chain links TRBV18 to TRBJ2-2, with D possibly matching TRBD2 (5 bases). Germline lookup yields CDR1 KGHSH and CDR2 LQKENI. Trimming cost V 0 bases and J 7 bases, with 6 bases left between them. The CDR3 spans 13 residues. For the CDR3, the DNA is TGTGCCAGCTCACCACCGAGGGTCGGGGAGCTGTTTTTT. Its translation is CASSPPRVGELFF. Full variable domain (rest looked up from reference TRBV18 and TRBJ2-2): NAGVMQNPRHLVRRRGQEARLRCSPMKGHSHVYWYRQLPEEGLKFMVYLQKENIIDESGMPKERFSAEFPKEGPSILRIQQVVRGDSAAYFCASSPPRVGELFFGEGSRLTVL.

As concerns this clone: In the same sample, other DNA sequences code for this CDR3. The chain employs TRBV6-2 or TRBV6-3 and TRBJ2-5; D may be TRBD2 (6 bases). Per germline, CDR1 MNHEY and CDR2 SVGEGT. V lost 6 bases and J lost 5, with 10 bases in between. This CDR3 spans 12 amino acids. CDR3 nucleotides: TGTGCCAGCAGCCCCGGGGGTGAGACCCAGTACTTC. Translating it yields CASSPGGETQYF.